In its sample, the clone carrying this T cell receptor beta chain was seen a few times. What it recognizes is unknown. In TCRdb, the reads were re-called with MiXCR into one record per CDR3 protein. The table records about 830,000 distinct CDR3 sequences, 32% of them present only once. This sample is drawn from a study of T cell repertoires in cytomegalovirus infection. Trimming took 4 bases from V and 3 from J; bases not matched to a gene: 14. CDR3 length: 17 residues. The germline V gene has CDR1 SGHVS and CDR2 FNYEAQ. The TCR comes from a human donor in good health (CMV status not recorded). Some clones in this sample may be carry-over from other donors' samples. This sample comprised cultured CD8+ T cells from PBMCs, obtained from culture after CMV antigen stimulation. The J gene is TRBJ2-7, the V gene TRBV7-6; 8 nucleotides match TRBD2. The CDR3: CASSSPSTGGLGYEQYF. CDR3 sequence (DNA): TGTGCCAGCAGCTCTCCGTCCACGGGAGGGTTAGGCTACGAGCAGTACTTC.